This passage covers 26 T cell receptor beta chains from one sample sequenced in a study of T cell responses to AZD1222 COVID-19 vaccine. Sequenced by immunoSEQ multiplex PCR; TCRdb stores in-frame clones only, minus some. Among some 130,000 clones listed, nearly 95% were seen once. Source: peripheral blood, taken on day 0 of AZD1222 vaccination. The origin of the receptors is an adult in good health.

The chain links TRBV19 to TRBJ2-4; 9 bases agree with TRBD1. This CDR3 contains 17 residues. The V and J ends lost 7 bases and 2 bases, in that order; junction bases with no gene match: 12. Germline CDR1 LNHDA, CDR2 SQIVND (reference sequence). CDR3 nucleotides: TGTGCCAGTACCCACCTCCCGGGACAGGGTACCAAAAACATTCAGTACTTC. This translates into CASTHLPGQGTKNIQYF.

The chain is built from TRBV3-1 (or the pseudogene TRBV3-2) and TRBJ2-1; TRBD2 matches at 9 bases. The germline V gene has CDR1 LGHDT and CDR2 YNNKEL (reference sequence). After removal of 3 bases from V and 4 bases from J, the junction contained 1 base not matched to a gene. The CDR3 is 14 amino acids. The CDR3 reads CASSHLAGYNEQFF. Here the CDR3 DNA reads TGTGCCAGCAGCCATCTAGCGGGGTACAATGAGCAGTTCTTC.

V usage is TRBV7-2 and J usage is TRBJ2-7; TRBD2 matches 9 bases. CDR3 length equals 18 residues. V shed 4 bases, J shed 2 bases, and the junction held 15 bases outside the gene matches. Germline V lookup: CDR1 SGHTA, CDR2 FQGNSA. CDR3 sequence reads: CASSSGLAGGPRPYEQYF. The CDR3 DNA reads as TGTGCCAGCAGCTCGGGACTAGCAGGGGGTCCCAGACCCTACGAGCAGTACTTC.

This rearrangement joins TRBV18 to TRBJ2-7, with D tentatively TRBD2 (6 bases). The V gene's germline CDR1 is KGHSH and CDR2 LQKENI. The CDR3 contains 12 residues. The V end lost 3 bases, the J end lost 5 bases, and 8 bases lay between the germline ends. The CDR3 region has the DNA TGTGCCAGCTCACCGGGCGGGGACGAGCAGTACTTC. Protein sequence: CASSPGGDEQYF. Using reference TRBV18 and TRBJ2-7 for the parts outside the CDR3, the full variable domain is NAGVMQNPRHLVRRRGQEARLRCSPMKGHSHVYWYRQLPEEGLKFMVYLQKENIIDESGMPKERFSAEFPKEGPSILRIQQVVRGDSAAYFCASSPGGDEQYFGPGTRLTVT.

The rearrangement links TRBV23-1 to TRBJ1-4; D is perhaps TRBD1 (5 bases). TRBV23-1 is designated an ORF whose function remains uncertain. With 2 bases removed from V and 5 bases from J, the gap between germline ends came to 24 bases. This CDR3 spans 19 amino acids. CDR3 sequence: CASSQPMGSWRQINEKLFF. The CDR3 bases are TGCGCCAGCAGTCAACCCATGGGGAGTTGGCGACAGATAAATGAAAAACTGTTTTTT.

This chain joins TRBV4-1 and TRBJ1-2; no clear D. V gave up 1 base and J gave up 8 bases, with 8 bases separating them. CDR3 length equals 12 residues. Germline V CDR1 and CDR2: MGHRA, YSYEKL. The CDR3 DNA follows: TGCGCCAGCAGCCAAGGCGAAAGGGGCTACACCTTC. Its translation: CASSQGERGYTF.

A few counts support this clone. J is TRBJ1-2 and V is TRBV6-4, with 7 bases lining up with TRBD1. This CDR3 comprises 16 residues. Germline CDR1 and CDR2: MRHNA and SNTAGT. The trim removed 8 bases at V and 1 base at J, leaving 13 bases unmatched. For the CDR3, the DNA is TGTGCCAGCTTCGACAGGGTCGAGGGGGATAACTATGGCTACACCTTC. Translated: CASFDRVEGDNYGYTF.

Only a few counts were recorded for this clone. DNA for the CDR3: TGTGCCTGGAGTGGGTCAGGGGCCAACTACGAGCAGTACTTC. It encodes CAWSGSGANYEQYF. V usage is TRBV30 and J usage is TRBJ2-7; TRBD1 might be the D (6 bases). CDR1 and CDR2 from the germline V gene are GTSNPN and SVGIG (reference sequence). The CDR3 covers 14 residues. V was trimmed by 1 base and J by 3 bases, leaving 13 bases between them.

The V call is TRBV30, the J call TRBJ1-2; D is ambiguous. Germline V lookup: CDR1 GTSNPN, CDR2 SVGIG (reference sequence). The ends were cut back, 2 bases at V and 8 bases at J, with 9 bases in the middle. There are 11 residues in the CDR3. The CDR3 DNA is TGTGCCTGGAGTTTTCTAGTGGGCTACACCTTC. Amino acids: CAWSFLVGYTF. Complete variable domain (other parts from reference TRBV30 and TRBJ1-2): SQTIHQWPATLVQPVGSPLSLECTVEGTSNPNLYWYRQAAGRGLQLLFYSVGIGQISSEVPQNLSASRPQDRQFILSSKKLLLSDSGFYLCAWSFLVGYTFGSGTRLTVV.

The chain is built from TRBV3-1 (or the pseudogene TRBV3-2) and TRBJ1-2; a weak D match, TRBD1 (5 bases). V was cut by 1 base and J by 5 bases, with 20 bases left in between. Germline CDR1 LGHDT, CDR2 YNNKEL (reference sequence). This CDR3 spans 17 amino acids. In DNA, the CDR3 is TGTGCCAGCAGCCAAGGTCCCGTGGGGCAGGGAGGGTATGGCTACACCTTC. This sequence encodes CASSQGPVGQGGYGYTF.

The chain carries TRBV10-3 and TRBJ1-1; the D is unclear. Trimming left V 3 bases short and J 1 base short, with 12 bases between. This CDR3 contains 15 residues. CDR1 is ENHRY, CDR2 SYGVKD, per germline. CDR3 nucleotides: TGTGCCATCAGTGACGCGGGCGGGTGGAACACTGAAGCTTTCTTT. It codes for CAISDAGGWNTEAFF.

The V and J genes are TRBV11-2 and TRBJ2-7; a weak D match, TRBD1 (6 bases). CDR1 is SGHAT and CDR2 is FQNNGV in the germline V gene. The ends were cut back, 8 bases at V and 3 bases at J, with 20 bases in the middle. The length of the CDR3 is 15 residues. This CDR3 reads CASRRVGQIYYEQYF. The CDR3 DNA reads TGTGCCAGCCGCCGCGTGGGACAAATTTACTACGAGCAGTACTTC.

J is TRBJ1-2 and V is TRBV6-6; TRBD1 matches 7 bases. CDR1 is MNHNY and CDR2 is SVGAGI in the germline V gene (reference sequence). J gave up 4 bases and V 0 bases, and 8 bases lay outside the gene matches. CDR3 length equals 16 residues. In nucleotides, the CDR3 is TGTGCCAGCAGTTACTCTCGGGACAGCCAGAGCTATGGCTACACCTTC. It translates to CASSYSRDSQSYGYTF.

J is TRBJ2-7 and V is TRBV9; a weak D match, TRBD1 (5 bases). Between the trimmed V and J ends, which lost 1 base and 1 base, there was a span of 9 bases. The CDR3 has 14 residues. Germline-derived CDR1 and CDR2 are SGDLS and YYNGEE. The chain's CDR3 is CASSVYDSSYEQYF. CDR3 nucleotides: TGTGCCAGCAGCGTATACGACAGTTCCTACGAGCAGTACTTC.

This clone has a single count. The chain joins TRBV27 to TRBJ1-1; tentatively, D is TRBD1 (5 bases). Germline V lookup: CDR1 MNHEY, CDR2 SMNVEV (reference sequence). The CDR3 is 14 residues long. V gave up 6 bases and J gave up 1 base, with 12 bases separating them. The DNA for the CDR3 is TGTGCCAGCAGCCTTGGAGGGACGAACACTGAAGCTTTCTTT. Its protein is CASSLGGTNTEAFF.

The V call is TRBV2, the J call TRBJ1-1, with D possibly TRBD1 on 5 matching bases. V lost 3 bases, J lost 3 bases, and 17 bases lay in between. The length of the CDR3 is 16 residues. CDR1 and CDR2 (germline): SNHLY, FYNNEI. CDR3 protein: CASSDSTGTWDTEAFF. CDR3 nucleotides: TGTGCCAGCAGTGACTCGACCGGGACCTGGGACACTGAAGCTTTCTTT.

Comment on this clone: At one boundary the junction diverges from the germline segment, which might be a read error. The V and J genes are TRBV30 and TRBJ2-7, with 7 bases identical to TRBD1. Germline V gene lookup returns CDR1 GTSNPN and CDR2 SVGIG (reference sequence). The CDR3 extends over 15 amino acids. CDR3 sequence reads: CAWSPIDRELYGQYF. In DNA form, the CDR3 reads TGTGCCTGGAGTCCCATCGACAGGGAACTCTACGGGCAGTACTTC.

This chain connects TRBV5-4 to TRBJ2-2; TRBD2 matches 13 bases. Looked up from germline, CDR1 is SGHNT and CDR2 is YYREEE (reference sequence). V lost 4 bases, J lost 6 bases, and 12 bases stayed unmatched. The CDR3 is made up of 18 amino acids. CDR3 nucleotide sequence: TGTGCCAGCAGCCGACAACTAGCGGGGGGGCAGTTGGCCGGGGAGCTGTTTTTT. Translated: CASSRQLAGGQLAGELFF.

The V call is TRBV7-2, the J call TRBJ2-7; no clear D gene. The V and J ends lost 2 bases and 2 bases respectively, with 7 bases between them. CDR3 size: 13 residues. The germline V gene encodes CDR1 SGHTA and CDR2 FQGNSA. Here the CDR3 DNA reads TGTGCCAGCAGCTTAAAATCAGCCTACGAGCAGTACTTC. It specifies CASSLKSAYEQYF.

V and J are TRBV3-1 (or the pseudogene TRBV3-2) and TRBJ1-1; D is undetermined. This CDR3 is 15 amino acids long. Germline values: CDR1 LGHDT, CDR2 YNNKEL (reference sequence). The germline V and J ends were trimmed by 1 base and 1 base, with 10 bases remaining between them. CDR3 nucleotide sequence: TGTGCCAGCAGCCAAGTAGTCCTACCGAACACTGAAGCTTTCTTT. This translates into CASSQVVLPNTEAFF.

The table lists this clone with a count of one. The CDR3 DNA is TGTGCCAGCAGCTTGGATCCAGGGGGGACTGAAGCTTTCTTT. This encodes CASSLDPGGTEAFF. The genes are TRBV5-4 and TRBJ1-1, with TRBD1 matching 7 bases. The CDR3 totals 14 residues. The germline V gene has CDR1 SGHNT and CDR2 YYREEE (reference sequence). The junction had 4 bases not matched to a gene; V was cut back by 0 bases and J by 5 bases.

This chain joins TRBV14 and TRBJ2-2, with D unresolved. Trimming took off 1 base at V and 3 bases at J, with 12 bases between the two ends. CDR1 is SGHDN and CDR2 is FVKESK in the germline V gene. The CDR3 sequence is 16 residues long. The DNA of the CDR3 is TGTGCCAGCAGCCAAGGTTACGCCAGAGACACCGGGGAGCTGTTTTTT. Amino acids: CASSQGYARDTGELFF.

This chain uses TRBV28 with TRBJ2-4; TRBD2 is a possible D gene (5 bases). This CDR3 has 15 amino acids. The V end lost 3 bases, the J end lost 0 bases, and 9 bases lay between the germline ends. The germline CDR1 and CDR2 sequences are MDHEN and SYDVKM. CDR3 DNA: TGTGCCAGCAGTTTCATAGAGGGAGCCAAAAACATTCAGTACTTC. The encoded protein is CASSFIEGAKNIQYF. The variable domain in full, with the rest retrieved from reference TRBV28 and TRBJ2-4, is DVKVTQSSRYLVKRTGEKVFLECVQDMDHENMFWYRQDPGLGLRLIYFSYDVKMKEKGDIPEGYSVSREKKERFSLILESASTNQTSMYLCASSFIEGAKNIQYFGAGTRLSVL.

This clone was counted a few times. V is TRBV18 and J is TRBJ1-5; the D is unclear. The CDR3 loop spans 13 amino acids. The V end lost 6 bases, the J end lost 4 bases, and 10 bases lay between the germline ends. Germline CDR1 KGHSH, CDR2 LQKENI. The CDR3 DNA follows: TGTGCCAGCTCCCAAGGTCTGAATCAGCCCCAGCATTTT. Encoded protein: CASSQGLNQPQHF.

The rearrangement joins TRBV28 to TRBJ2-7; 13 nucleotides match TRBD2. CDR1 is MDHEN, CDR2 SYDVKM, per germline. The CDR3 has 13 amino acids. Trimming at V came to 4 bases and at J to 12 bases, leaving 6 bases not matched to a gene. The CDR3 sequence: CASSSGLAGSTYF. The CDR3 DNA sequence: TGTGCCAGCAGTTCGGGACTAGCGGGATCAACGTACTTC. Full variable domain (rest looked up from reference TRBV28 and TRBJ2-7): DVKVTQSSRYLVKRTGEKVFLECVQDMDHENMFWYRQDPGLGLRLIYFSYDVKMKEKGDIPEGYSVSREKKERFSLILESASTNQTSMYLCASSSGLAGSTYFGPGTRLTVT.

The CDR3 bases are TGTGCCAGCTCACCTCTCCCCGGAGAGGCTTTCTTT. This translates into CASSPLPGEAFF. The chain carries TRBV18 and TRBJ1-1; D remains ambiguous. Germline lookup yields CDR1 KGHSH and CDR2 LQKENI. V was trimmed by 3 bases and J by 11 bases, leaving 13 bases between them. This CDR3 is 12 amino acids long.